The 12 T cell receptor beta chains given below trace back to one sample, sequenced in a study of blood T cell repertoires in COVID-19. Profiling relied on immunoSEQ multiplex PCR, and the TCRdb table lists in-frame clones only, not all of them. Among 140,000 or so clones listed, approximately 80% were seen once. The specimen sequenced was peripheral blood. Every receptor here comes from a woman aged 60-75 years with acute or convalescent COVID-19.

The chain employs TRBV30 and TRBJ2-7; maybe TRBD2 (6 bases). Trimming pared 8 bases from V and 1 base from J, leaving 15 bases between. The CDR3 extends over 13 amino acids. Germline loops: CDR1 GTSNPN, CDR2 SVGIG (reference sequence). CDR3 sequence: CAGGSRQSYEQYF. CDR3 bases: TGTGCCGGGGGGAGCAGACAATCCTACGAGCAGTACTTC.

This sequence joins TRBV12-3 or TRBV12-4 and TRBJ2-1, with 11 bases that match TRBD2. Trimming removed 8 bases from V and 10 bases from J; junction bases left unmatched: 7. The CDR3 has 13 amino acids. In nucleotides, the CDR3 is TGTGCCAGCGGCGGTGTAGCGGGAGGGGAGCAGTTCTTC. Protein product: CASGGVAGGEQFF.

The table lists this clone with a count of one. The chain combines TRBV18 with TRBJ2-1, with TRBD2 as a possible D gene (6 bases). From germline, CDR1 is KGHSH and CDR2 LQKENI. This CDR3 has 19 residues. The ends were cut back, 0 bases at V and 7 bases at J, with 25 bases in the middle. The CDR3: CASSPPFTGLGVWRNEQFF. The CDR3, as DNA: TGTGCCAGCTCACCACCCTTTACGGGACTCGGAGTATGGAGGAATGAGCAGTTCTTC.

The V and J genes are TRBV2 and TRBJ2-2, with D perhaps TRBD1 (5 bases). CDR1 SNHLY and CDR2 FYNNEI come from the germline V gene. The CDR3 has 16 residues. V gave up 5 bases and J gave up 4 bases, with 17 bases separating them. The CDR3 protein is CASSTTVKFPTGELFF. CDR3 DNA sequence: TGTGCCAGCAGTACGACAGTAAAGTTCCCCACCGGGGAGCTGTTTTTT.

The chain joins TRBV27 to TRBJ1-1, with unresolved D. The germline V and J ends were trimmed by 11 bases and 7 bases, with 14 bases remaining between them. The CDR3 runs to 11 residues. Germline-derived CDR1 and CDR2 are MNHEY and SMNVEV (reference sequence). The CDR3 DNA reads as TGTGCCGTCCTCCGAGGTGGTGAAGCTTTCTTT. It encodes CAVLRGGEAFF.

The chain recombines TRBV5-5 with TRBJ2-7, with 7 bases identical to TRBD1. Germline V lookup: CDR1 SGHKS, CDR2 YYEKEE (reference sequence). The CDR3 consists of 13 residues. With V trimmed by 4 bases and J by 4 bases, 5 bases remained unmatched. This chain's CDR3 is CASSGDRRYEQYF. CDR3 sequence (DNA): TGTGCCAGCAGCGGGGACAGAAGATACGAGCAGTACTTC.

This clone was seen only once. J is TRBJ2-1 and V is TRBV12-5; 10 nucleotides line up with TRBD2. The J segment lost 5 bases and the V segment lost 7 bases, leaving 14 bases of the junction unmatched. Germline V CDR1 and CDR2: LGHNT, FRNRAP. The CDR3 runs to 17 residues. The CDR3 nucleotides read TGTGCTAGTGCCTATACGACTAGCGGGTCCTCTAACAATGAGCAGTTCTTC. Translation gives CASAYTTSGSSNNEQFF.

The chain combines TRBV11-3 with TRBJ1-4; possibly TRBD1 for D (6 bases). Looked up from germline, CDR1 is SGHNT and CDR2 is YENEEA. The CDR3 spans 14 residues. The germline V and J ends were trimmed by 8 bases and 9 bases, with 19 bases remaining between them. CDR3 loop: CASGTQGIWKKLFF. The CDR3 DNA follows: TGTGCCAGCGGAACGCAGGGGATTTGGAAAAAACTGTTTTTT.

The CDR3 nucleotides are TGTGCTAGTGGTTTTAGCGGTAATCAGCCCCAGCATTTT. Translation: CASGFSGNQPQHF. The rearrangement joins TRBV12-5 to TRBJ1-5, with no clear D. V lost 3 bases and J lost 4, with 7 bases in between. The germline gives CDR1 LGHNT, CDR2 FRNRAP. This CDR3 region has 13 residues. The complete variable domain, with remaining parts taken from reference TRBV12-5 and TRBJ1-5, reads DARVTQTPRHKVTEMGQEVTMRCQPILGHNTVFWYRQTMMQGLELLAYFRNRAPLDDSGMPKDRFSAEMPDATLATLKIQPSEPRDSAVYFCASGFSGNQPQHFGDGTRLSIL.

This chain joins TRBV28 and TRBJ2-5, with 9 nucleotides matching TRBD1. Looked up from germline, CDR1 is MDHEN and CDR2 is SYDVKM. V was pared by 2 bases and J by 2 bases, with 6 bases of the junction left unmatched. CDR3 size: 16 residues. The CDR3 sequence: CASSLNPGTGQETQYF. The CDR3, as DNA: TGTGCCAGCAGTTTAAATCCCGGGACAGGGCAAGAGACCCAGTACTTC.

Turning to this clone: At one boundary the junction diverges from the germline segment, which might be a read error. The rearrangement joins TRBV12-3 or TRBV12-4 to TRBJ2-4, with 8 positions matching TRBD2. This CDR3 is 13 amino acids long. CDR3 nucleotides: TGTACCAGCACCTCATTCGGACTAGCTGATCAGTACTTC. Its protein is CTSTSFGLADQYF.

The V call is TRBV11-2, the J call TRBJ1-1, with D unclear. The V gene's germline CDR1 is SGHAT and CDR2 FQNNGV. V was clipped by 2 bases and J by 1 base, with 5 bases between them. The CDR3 sequence is 13 residues long. The CDR3 DNA is TGTGCCAGCAGCTTACGGGGGAACACTGAAGCTTTCTTT. Translating it yields CASSLRGNTEAFF.